Listed here is a single T cell receptor beta chain. These data originate in a study of T cell changes during pregnancy in multiple sclerosis. CDR1 and CDR2 from the germline V gene are SNHLY and FYNNEI. The J segment lost 6 bases and the V segment lost 8 bases, leaving 9 bases of the junction unmatched. There are 14 residues in the CDR3. The protocol was immunoSEQ multiplex PCR, while the TCRdb copy is restricted to in-frame clones and leaves out a portion. The table lists approximately 50,000 clones, about 90% of them singletons. The sequence came from a female donor in good health, enrolled as a control in a pregnancy study. This specimen consisted of peripheral blood, obtained in the third trimester of pregnancy. The gene calls are TRBV2 and TRBJ2-2; 7 bases agree with TRBD1. CDR3 DNA: TGTGCCAGCTCGGACAGGCTCTATTCCGGGGAGCTGTTTTTT. It codes for CASSDRLYSGELFF.